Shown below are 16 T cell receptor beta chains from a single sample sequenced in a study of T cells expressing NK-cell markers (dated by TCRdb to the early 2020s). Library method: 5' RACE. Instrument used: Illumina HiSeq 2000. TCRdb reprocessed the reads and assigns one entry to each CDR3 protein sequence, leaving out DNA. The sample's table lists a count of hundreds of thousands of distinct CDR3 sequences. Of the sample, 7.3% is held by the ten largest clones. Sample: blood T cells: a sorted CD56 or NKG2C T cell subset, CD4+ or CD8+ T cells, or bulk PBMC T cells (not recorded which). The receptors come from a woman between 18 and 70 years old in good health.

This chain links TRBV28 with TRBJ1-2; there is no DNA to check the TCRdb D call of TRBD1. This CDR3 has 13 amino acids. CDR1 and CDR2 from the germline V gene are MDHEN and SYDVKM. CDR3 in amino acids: CASSFDRVLGYTF.

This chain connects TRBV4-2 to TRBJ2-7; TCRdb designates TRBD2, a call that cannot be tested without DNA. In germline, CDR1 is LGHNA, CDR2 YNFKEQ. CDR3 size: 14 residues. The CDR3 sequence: CASSQEGTRAEQYF.

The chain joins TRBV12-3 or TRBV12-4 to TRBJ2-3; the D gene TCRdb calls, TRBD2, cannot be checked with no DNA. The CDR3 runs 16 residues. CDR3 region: CASSLRLAGEQDTQYF.

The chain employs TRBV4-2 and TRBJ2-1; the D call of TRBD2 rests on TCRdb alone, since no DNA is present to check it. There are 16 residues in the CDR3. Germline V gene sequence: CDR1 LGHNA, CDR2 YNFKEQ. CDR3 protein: CASSQDSGLADNEQFF.

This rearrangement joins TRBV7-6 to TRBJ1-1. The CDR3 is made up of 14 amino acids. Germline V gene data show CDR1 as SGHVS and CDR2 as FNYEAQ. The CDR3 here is CASSSYRGYTEAFF.

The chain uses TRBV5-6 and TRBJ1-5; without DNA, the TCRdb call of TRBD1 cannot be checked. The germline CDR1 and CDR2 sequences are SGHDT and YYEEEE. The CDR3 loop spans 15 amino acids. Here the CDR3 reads CASSLTGARNQPQHF.

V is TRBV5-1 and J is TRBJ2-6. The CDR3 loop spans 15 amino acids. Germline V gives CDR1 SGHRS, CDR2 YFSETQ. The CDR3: CASSSQGLGANVLTF.

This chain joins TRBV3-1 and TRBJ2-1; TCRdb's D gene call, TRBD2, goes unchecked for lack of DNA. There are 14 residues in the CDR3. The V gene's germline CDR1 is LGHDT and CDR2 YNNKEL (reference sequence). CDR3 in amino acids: CASSRGSSVNEQFF.

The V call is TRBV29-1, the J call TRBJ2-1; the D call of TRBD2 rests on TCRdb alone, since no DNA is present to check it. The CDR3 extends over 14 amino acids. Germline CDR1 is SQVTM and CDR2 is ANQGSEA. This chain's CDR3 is CSVWGTSGRNEQFF.

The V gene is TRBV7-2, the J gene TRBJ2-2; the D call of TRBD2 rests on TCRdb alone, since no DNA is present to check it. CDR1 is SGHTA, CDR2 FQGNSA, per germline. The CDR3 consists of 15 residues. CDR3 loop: CASSLRGGHTGELFF.

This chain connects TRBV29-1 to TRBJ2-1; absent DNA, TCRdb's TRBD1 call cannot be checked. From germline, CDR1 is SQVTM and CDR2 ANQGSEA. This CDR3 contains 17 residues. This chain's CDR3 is CSVPRFEGQVTYNEQFF.

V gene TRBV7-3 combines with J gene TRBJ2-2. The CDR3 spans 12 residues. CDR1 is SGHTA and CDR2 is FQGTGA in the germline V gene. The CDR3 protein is CASSLNDRELFF.

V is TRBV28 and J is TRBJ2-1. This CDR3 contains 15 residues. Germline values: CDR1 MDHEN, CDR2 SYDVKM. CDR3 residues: CASSLWTLSYNEQFF.

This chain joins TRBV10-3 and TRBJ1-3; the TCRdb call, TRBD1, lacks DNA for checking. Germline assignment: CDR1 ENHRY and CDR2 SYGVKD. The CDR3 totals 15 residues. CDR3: CAIRDQGISGNTIYF.

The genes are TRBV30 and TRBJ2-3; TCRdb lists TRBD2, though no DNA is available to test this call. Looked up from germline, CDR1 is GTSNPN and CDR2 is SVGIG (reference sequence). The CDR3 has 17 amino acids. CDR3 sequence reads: CAWSVFGRGTSTDTQYF.

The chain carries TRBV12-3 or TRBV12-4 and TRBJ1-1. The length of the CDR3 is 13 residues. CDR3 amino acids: CASSAGRITEAFF.